A selection of T cell receptor beta chains follows, all from one sample in a study of cytomegalovirus exposure and HLA in healthy donors. Some clones are missing from TCRdb's copy, which holds only in-frame ones; the method was immunoSEQ multiplex PCR. Of roughly 180,000 clones in the sample, roughly 83% are singletons; the top ten hold about 1%. Specimen: PBMCs. Every receptor here comes from a man younger than 45 in good health and CMV-seronegative. Both conserved end residues are part of each CDR3. The order of the fields is clone size, V gene, D gene, J gene, CDR3 DNA, CDR3 protein. A D gene is named only where the DNA matches it firmly. Size values are once, few and many counts, or a class for expanded clones, and some rows have none.

size: -
V: TRBV11-1
D: TRBD1
J: TRBJ1-2
DNA: TGTGCCAGCAGCTTAGGGACAGGCTATGGCTACACCTTC
CDR3: CASSLGTGYGYTF

size: -
V: TRBV10-1
D: -
J: TRBJ2-7
DNA: TGCGCCAGCAGTGAGTCCCGGGAGAGCTCCTACGAGCAGTACTTC
CDR3: CASSESRESSYEQYF

size: -
V: TRBV18
D: TRBD1
J: TRBJ2-2
DNA: TGTGCCAGCTCACCTACAGGGGAACCCACCGGGGAGCTGTTTTTT
CDR3: CASSPTGEPTGELFF

size: many
V: TRBV7-9
D: -
J: TRBJ1-1
DNA: TGTGCCAGCAGCCCCTCGACCGGAGGCACTGAAGCTTTCTTT
CDR3: CASSPSTGGTEAFF

size: -
V: TRBV27
D: -
J: TRBJ2-2
DNA: TGTGCCAGCAGTCCCGGACAGCCTCTGGACACCGGGGAGCTGTTTTTT
CDR3: CASSPGQPLDTGELFF

size: once
V: TRBV27
D: -
J: TRBJ2-4
DNA: TGTGCCAGCAGCCGACACCCCCAAATGGCCAAAAACATTCAGTACTTC
CDR3: CASSRHPQMAKNIQYF

size: once
V: TRBV5-1
D: TRBD2
J: TRBJ2-3
DNA: TGCGCCAGCAGCTTGGGCAGCGGGGGAGAAGAAGATACGCAGTATTTT
CDR3: CASSLGSGGEEDTQYF

size: -
V: TRBV4-1
D: -
J: TRBJ1-3
DNA: TGCGCCAGCAGCCAGCAGGAAAATGATTACGGAAACACCATATATTTT
CDR3: CASSQQENDYGNTIYF

size: -
V: TRBV6-1
D: -
J: TRBJ1-3
DNA: TGTGCCAGCAGTGAAGCTGGGGCAATAAGCTCTGGAAACACCATATATTTT
CDR3: CASSEAGAISSGNTIYF

size: once
V: TRBV7-2
D: -
J: TRBJ2-7
DNA: TGTGCCAGCAGTATAAATCCAGCGGCCCCTACCTACGAGCAGTACTTC
CDR3: CASSINPAAPTYEQYF

size: -
V: TRBV27
D: TRBD1
J: TRBJ2-6
DNA: TGTGCCAGCAGTCCACCCCGGACAGGTCCCTCTGGGGCCAACGTCCTGACTTTC
CDR3: CASSPPRTGPSGANVLTF

size: few
V: TRBV27
D: TRBD2
J: TRBJ2-7
DNA: TGTGCCAGCAGTTTATCTCGGGGAGGGCCGTACGAGCAGTACTTC
CDR3: CASSLSRGGPYEQYF

size: -
V: TRBV2
D: -
J: TRBJ2-1
DNA: TGTGCCAGCAGCCCGAACCGGGACTACAATGAGCAGTTCTTC
CDR3: CASSPNRDYNEQFF

size: -
V: TRBV5-6
D: TRBD2
J: TRBJ2-1
DNA: TGTGCCAGCAGCTTGGCCTGGGGGACTAGCGGGAGAGGGAATGAGCAGTTCTTC
CDR3: CASSLAWGTSGRGNEQFF

size: -
V: TRBV6-1
D: TRBD1
J: TRBJ1-2
DNA: TGTGCCAGCAGTGAATCAGGGGGAATTAACTATGGCTACACCTTC
CDR3: CASSESGGINYGYTF

size: -
V: TRBV6-1
D: TRBD2
J: TRBJ2-7
DNA: TGTGCCAGCAGTGCCATTAGCGGGACCTACGAGCAGTACTTC
CDR3: CASSAISGTYEQYF

size: -
V: TRBV15
D: TRBD1
J: TRBJ1-4
DNA: TGTGCCACCAGCAGGTCCACGGACAGGGAAAAACTGTTTTTT
CDR3: CATSRSTDREKLFF

size: -
V: TRBV11-2
D: -
J: TRBJ1-4
DNA: TGTGCCAGCAGCCCCCGCAGGGCGCGTAATGAAAAACTGTTTTTT
CDR3: CASSPRRARNEKLFF

size: -
V: TRBV19
D: -
J: TRBJ1-2
DNA: TGTGCCAGTAGTTACGGAGGGCCTAACTATGGCTACACCTTC
CDR3: CASSYGGPNYGYTF

size: -
V: TRBV4-2
D: -
J: TRBJ2-1
DNA: TGTGCCAGCAGCCAAGGGGAGGGGGTGTCCTACAATGAGCAGTTCTTC
CDR3: CASSQGEGVSYNEQFF

size: -
V: TRBV2
D: TRBD1
J: TRBJ1-5
DNA: TGTGCCAGCACCCGGGACAGCAGCAATCAGCCCCAGCATTTT
CDR3: CASTRDSSNQPQHF

size: -
V: TRBV7-2
D: -
J: TRBJ2-3
DNA: TGTGCCAGCGGCGGGAGCACAGATACGCAGTATTTT
CDR3: CASGGSTDTQYF

size: -
V: TRBV5-5
D: TRBD2
J: TRBJ2-7
DNA: TGTGCCAGCAGCCTAGGACTAGCGGTCGGTTCCTACGAGCAGTACTTC
CDR3: CASSLGLAVGSYEQYF

size: -
V: TRBV19
D: -
J: TRBJ1-2
DNA: TGTGCCAGTACCCCACGGCGGGGCCCCATCTATGGCTACACCTTC
CDR3: CASTPRRGPIYGYTF

size: -
V: TRBV6-6
D: TRBD2
J: TRBJ2-1
DNA: TGTGCCAGCAGTTCGTCAGCGGGAGAATACTATGAGCAGTTCTTC
CDR3: CASSSSAGEYYEQFF

size: -
V: TRBV5-1
D: TRBD2
J: TRBJ2-3
DNA: TGCGCCAGCAGCGGGACTAGCGGGGGCCTAAGCACAGATACGCAGTATTTT
CDR3: CASSGTSGGLSTDTQYF

size: -
V: TRBV5-6
D: TRBD1
J: TRBJ2-7
DNA: TGTGCCAGCAGCTTGGCGGACAGGCCCTACGAGCAGTACTTC
CDR3: CASSLADRPYEQYF

size: -
V: TRBV7-8
D: TRBD2
J: TRBJ2-1
DNA: TGTGCCAGCAGCTCGGGACTAGCGGCGAACAATGAGCAGTTCTTC
CDR3: CASSSGLAANNEQFF

size: -
V: TRBV18
D: -
J: TRBJ2-1
DNA: TGTGCCAGCTCACCAACTGCGGCGGCCATCCATAATGAGCAGTTCTTC
CDR3: CASSPTAAAIHNEQFF

size: -
V: TRBV29-1
D: -
J: TRBJ2-3
DNA: TGCAGCGTTGAGGCGGAGTATCCTAATACGCAGTATTTT
CDR3: CSVEAEYPNTQYF

size: -
V: TRBV2
D: TRBD1
J: TRBJ1-3
DNA: TGTGCCAGCAGAGGTCCATCTGGGACAGGGAACTCTGGAAACACCATATATTTT
CDR3: CASRGPSGTGNSGNTIYF

size: -
V: TRBV23-1
D: -
J: TRBJ2-7
DNA: TGCGCCAGCAGTCAATCGGGCAGGGTAGGACACGAGCAGTACTTC
CDR3: CASSQSGRVGHEQYF

size: -
V: TRBV11-2
D: TRBD1
J: TRBJ2-5
DNA: TGTGCCAGCAGCTCCCGACAGGGCCCCCAAGAGACCCAGTACTTC
CDR3: CASSSRQGPQETQYF

size: -
V: TRBV27
D: TRBD1
J: TRBJ2-3
DNA: TGTGCCAGCAGTTTAGGTCTGGGACAGGGCACAGATACGCAGTATTTT
CDR3: CASSLGLGQGTDTQYF

size: -
V: TRBV9
D: -
J: TRBJ1-1
DNA: TGTGCCAGCAGCGAAACAGTGAACACTGAAGCTTTCTTT
CDR3: CASSETVNTEAFF

size: -
V: TRBV5-1
D: TRBD1
J: TRBJ2-7
DNA: TGCGCCAGCAGCTTGCCCTCAGCTGGGACAGGGGTATCCTACGGGCAGTACTTC
CDR3: CASSLPSAGTGVSYGQYF

size: -
V: TRBV18
D: -
J: TRBJ1-5
DNA: TGTGCCAGCTCCCTGCAGAGGGTCGATCAGCCCCAGCATTTT
CDR3: CASSLQRVDQPQHF

size: -
V: TRBV7-8
D: TRBD1
J: TRBJ1-2
DNA: TGTGCCAGCAGCTGGGACAGGGGGTCGCCCTATGGCTACACCTTC
CDR3: CASSWDRGSPYGYTF

size: -
V: TRBV19
D: TRBD2
J: TRBJ2-3
DNA: TGTGCCAGCAAACTAGCGGGAGGCACAGATACGCAGTATTTT
CDR3: CASKLAGGTDTQYF

size: -
V: TRBV6-5
D: -
J: TRBJ2-1
DNA: TGTGCCAGCAGTTACTCGAAGATACAGGGCGGACATGAGCAGTTCTTC
CDR3: CASSYSKIQGGHEQFF

size: -
V: TRBV28
D: -
J: TRBJ1-2
DNA: TGTGCCAGCAGTTTATCGGCAGGCTATGGCTACACCTTC
CDR3: CASSLSAGYGYTF

size: -
V: TRBV29-1
D: TRBD1
J: TRBJ1-1
DNA: TGCAGCGTTGTCCCCCGGGACAGGGGAGGGGGGACTGAAGCTTTCTTT
CDR3: CSVVPRDRGGGTEAFF

size: -
V: TRBV6-5
D: -
J: TRBJ1-6
DNA: TGTGCCAGCAGTGCAGGGCCCTATAATTCACCCCTCCACTTT
CDR3: CASSAGPYNSPLHF

size: -
V: TRBV28
D: -
J: TRBJ1-1
DNA: TGTGCCAGCAGTCCACCGGAGCTCAGGGAAAGACAAGAAGCTTTCTTT
CDR3: CASSPPELRERQEAFF

size: -
V: TRBV27
D: TRBD1
J: TRBJ2-7
DNA: TGTGCCAGCAGTTTAATGGGACAGGGGGGGGGCGAGCAGTACTTC
CDR3: CASSLMGQGGGEQYF

size: few
V: TRBV21-1
D: -
J: TRBJ1-1
DNA: TGTGCCAGCAGCAAAGTTGCAGGAATGAACACTGAAGCTTTCTTT
CDR3: CASSKVAGMNTEAFF

size: -
V: TRBV29-1
D: -
J: TRBJ1-2
DNA: TGCAGCGTTGAACCAACCGGTACTTATGGCTACACCTTC
CDR3: CSVEPTGTYGYTF

size: -
V: TRBV7-8
D: TRBD1
J: TRBJ1-5
DNA: TGTGCCAGCAGCAGGACAGGGCCTCAGCCCCAGCATTTT
CDR3: CASSRTGPQPQHF

size: -
V: TRBV4-1
D: -
J: TRBJ1-5
DNA: TGCGCCAGCAGCCAAGGGGACGGAGGGGATCAGCCCCAGCATTTT
CDR3: CASSQGDGGDQPQHF

size: -
V: TRBV9
D: -
J: TRBJ1-6
DNA: TGTGCCAGCAGCGGGCGACAGGACTATAATTCACCCCTCCACTTT
CDR3: CASSGRQDYNSPLHF

size: -
V: TRBV4-3
D: -
J: TRBJ2-1
DNA: TGCGCCAGCAGCCAAGATCGTTATTCGGGCTCCTACAATGAGCAGTTCTTC
CDR3: CASSQDRYSGSYNEQFF

size: -
V: TRBV9
D: TRBD1
J: TRBJ1-2
DNA: TGTGCCAGCAGCGTAGGGCCGGGACAGGGAGGAGGCTACACCTTC
CDR3: CASSVGPGQGGGYTF

size: once
V: TRBV11-3
D: TRBD1
J: TRBJ2-7
DNA: TGTGCCAGCAGCCCCCGTGAGGGACAGGGATCCTACGAGCAGTACTTC
CDR3: CASSPREGQGSYEQYF

size: -
V: TRBV27
D: TRBD1
J: TRBJ1-2
DNA: TGTGCCAGCAGTCAACAACAACGGACAGGGTATGGCTACACCTTC
CDR3: CASSQQQRTGYGYTF

size: -
V: TRBV28
D: -
J: TRBJ1-1
DNA: TGTGCCAGCAGTTTTCTTGACAGAACCACTGAAGCTTTCTTT
CDR3: CASSFLDRTTEAFF

size: few
V: TRBV27
D: TRBD1
J: TRBJ2-1
DNA: TGTGCCAGCAGTTGGGACAGGGATAGGAATGAGCAGTTCTTC
CDR3: CASSWDRDRNEQFF

size: -
V: TRBV2
D: TRBD2
J: TRBJ2-7
DNA: TGTGCCAGCGATAGATTAGCGGGAGCGGGCTACGAGCAGTACTTC
CDR3: CASDRLAGAGYEQYF

size: once
V: TRBV27
D: -
J: TRBJ2-1
DNA: TGTGCCAGCAGCCTTGTCCTAGATAGTGAGCAGTTCTTC
CDR3: CASSLVLDSEQFF

size: -
V: TRBV23-1
D: TRBD2
J: TRBJ2-7
DNA: TGCGCCAGCAACCCCCAAATCACCGAGCGGGATTGGGAGCAGTACTTC
CDR3: CASNPQITERDWEQYF